The present T cell receptor beta chain was sequenced within a study of T cell repertoires in cytomegalovirus infection. Study-wide background: Public TCR beta signatures marked donors with CMV infection and the matching HLA.

A word on this clonotype: Its target is unknown.

MiXCR, run by TCRdb on the reads, gives a single entry per CDR3 protein. This sample has roughly 920,000 distinct CDR3 sequences; around 29% occur once, and the top ten carry around 15%. This CDR3 is 12 amino acids long. Germline V gene sequence: CDR1 KGHDR, CDR2 SFDVKD. V was trimmed by 6 bases and J by 3 bases, leaving 4 bases between them. Study-wide findings and caveats: Public TCR beta family frequency separated CMV-and-HLA carriers, including in an independent cohort.

The chain carries TRBV24-1 and TRBJ2-2; no definite D call. Specimen: cultured CD8+ T cells from PBMCs, collected from culture after CMV antigen stimulation. This sequence was found in a human donor in good health (CMV status not recorded). Some clones in this sample may be carry-over from other donors' samples. For the CDR3, the DNA is TGTGCCACCAGTTCGGACACCGGGGAGCTGTTTTTT. Amino acid sequence: CATSSDTGELFF.